These 10 T cell receptor beta chains were sequenced from one sample in a study of shared clonotypes between healthy human individuals. Data came from immunoSEQ multiplex PCR; TCRdb stores just in-frame clones and leaves some out. The table shows fewer than 850,000 clones, with 96% occurring only once. The naive CD8 fraction comprised CD45RO-negative cells positively selected for CCR7 and excluded terminally differentiated effector memory CD45RA+ cells. Sequencing used naive CD8+ T cells sorted from blood. These receptors originate from a man aged 30 to 39 in good health.

This clone was seen a few times. The CDR3 DNA reads TGCGCCAGCAGCCAAGGCGGGGCGGGAGGGGAAGATACGCAGTATTTT. Protein: CASSQGGAGGEDTQYF. The V and J genes are TRBV4-1 and TRBJ2-3; TRBD2 matches at 9 bases. V trimming: 1 base; J trimming: 5 bases; junction bases outside the gene matches: 7. The CDR3 is 16 residues long. Germline V gene data show CDR1 as MGHRA and CDR2 as YSYEKL.

This chain joins TRBV11-1 and TRBJ2-7; D is ambiguous. V was cut by 6 bases and J by 5 bases, with 14 bases left in between. The CDR3 length is 13 residues. Germline V gene sequence: CDR1 SGHAT, CDR2 FQDESV (reference sequence). The CDR3 bases are TGTGCCAGCAGTCGAGCGAAGGTCCACGAGCAGTACTTC. It translates to CASSRAKVHEQYF.

V gene TRBV9 combines with J gene TRBJ2-2; D gene ambiguous. The CDR3 covers 14 residues. Germline V CDR1 and CDR2: SGDLS, YYNGEE. V lost 0 bases to trimming and J lost 5 bases, with 8 bases between them. The chain's CDR3 is CASSVGGSTGELFF. DNA for the CDR3: TGTGCCAGCAGCGTAGGGGGATCGACCGGGGAGCTGTTTTTT.

The chain has TRBV28 and TRBJ2-7; the match to TRBD1 covers 8 bases. Trimming removed 4 bases from V and 6 bases from J; junction bases left unmatched: 17. Looked up from germline, CDR1 is MDHEN and CDR2 is SYDVKM. CDR3 size: 17 residues. The CDR3 coding sequence is TGTGCCAGCAGTTCTATTTCCTGGGGACAGGATTCTGGCGAGCAGTACTTC. This translates into CASSSISWGQDSGEQYF.

This clone is a singleton in its sample. This chain joins TRBV7-8 and TRBJ1-4; TRBD1 agrees at 8 bases. This CDR3 is 17 amino acids long. Germline V gives CDR1 SGHVS, CDR2 FQNEAQ. V shed 2 bases, J shed 7 bases, and the junction held 12 bases outside the gene matches. CDR3: CASSLPAVRTGSEKLFF. For the CDR3, the DNA is TGTGCCAGCAGCTTACCAGCCGTACGGACAGGGTCTGAAAAACTGTTTTTT.

The chain uses TRBV9 and TRBJ2-7; D gene uncertain. The length of the CDR3 is 15 residues. Between the trimmed V and J ends, which lost 0 bases and 3 bases, there was a span of 13 bases. The V gene's germline CDR1 is SGDLS and CDR2 YYNGEE. In nucleotides, the CDR3 is TGTGCCAGCAGCGTAGCGGGCGGCGAATTCTACGAGCAGTACTTC. It specifies CASSVAGGEFYEQYF.

This clone showed up just once. The V and J genes are TRBV28 and TRBJ1-1, with D tentatively TRBD1 (6 bases). Trimming stripped 4 bases from V and 4 bases from J, with 7 bases between. The CDR3 has 12 residues. The germline V gene has CDR1 MDHEN and CDR2 SYDVKM. The CDR3 nucleotides are TGTGCCAGCAGTTCAGGGGCCACTGAAGCTTTCTTT. Its translation is CASSSGATEAFF.

The CDR3 loop is CASSLNSGEAYYGYTF. CDR3 nucleotide sequence: TGTGCCAGCAGCTTAAACTCGGGAGAAGCTTACTATGGCTACACCTTC. The J gene is TRBJ1-2, the V gene TRBV7-9; no clear D. Germline CDR1 reads SEHNR; CDR2 reads FQNEAQ (reference sequence). The CDR3 length is 16 residues. V was shortened by 2 bases and J by 3 bases, with 16 bases between the two germline ends.

This chain links TRBV27 with TRBJ1-5, with a tentative D call TRBD1 (6 bases). The CDR3 runs to 14 residues. The germline V gene encodes CDR1 MNHEY and CDR2 SMNVEV (reference sequence). The germline V and J ends were trimmed by 4 bases and 4 bases, with 11 bases remaining between them. Written as DNA, the CDR3 is TGTGCCAGCAGTTACTACAGGGAGAATCAGCCCCAGCATTTT. The encoded protein is CASSYYRENQPQHF.

The CDR3 bases are TGTGCCAGCAGTGCCACAACAGAGCACCAGCAGCCCCAGCATTTT. It specifies CASSATTEHQQPQHF. The rearrangement joins TRBV6-5 to TRBJ1-5; D gene unclear. Trimming took off 5 bases at V and 7 bases at J, with 18 bases between the two ends. The CDR3 is made up of 15 amino acids. The germline V gene encodes CDR1 MNHEY and CDR2 SVGAGI.